Listed here is a single T cell receptor (beta chain). The antigen is not known. Authors' processing steps: Owing to the provision of junction-only sequences devoid of quality scores by immunoSEQ, filtering differed. TCRdb keeps only in-frame clones here, not all; method: immunoSEQ multiplex PCR. V and J calls plus clone size are reproduced from that table; the DNA served to infer D and trimming. The sample contains some 580,000 clones, about 97% of which appear only once. This entry is derived from a study of shared clonotypes between healthy human individuals. Whole-study context: Those who served as donors were two women and a few men between the ages of 18 and 49.

Germline-derived CDR1 and CDR2 are MDHEN and SYDVKM. V lost 3 bases to trimming and J lost 5 bases, with 20 bases between them. The CDR3 has 17 amino acids. Study-wide points: Donor clonotype sharing was expected to depend on sequencing depth.

The gene calls are TRBV28 and TRBJ1-5, with D possibly TRBD1 on 5 matching bases. The source material was naive CD4+ T cells sorted from blood. Subset here: CD45RA+ positively selected. The receptor was isolated from a woman under 40 in good health. CDR3 residues: CASSLWGNGRRDQPQHF. The CDR3 DNA follows: TGTGCCAGCAGTTTGTGGGGGAACGGACGGAGGGATCAGCCCCAGCATTTT. Complete variable domain (other parts from reference TRBV28 and TRBJ1-5): DVKVTQSSRYLVKRTGEKVFLECVQDMDHENMFWYRQDPGLGLRLIYFSYDVKMKEKGDIPEGYSVSREKKERFSLILESASTNQTSMYLCASSLWGNGRRDQPQHFGDGTRLSIL.